The 30 T cell receptor beta chains presented below share a single source sample, sequenced in a study of T-cell memory formation after mild COVID-19. Each CDR3 protein is one row after TCRdb ran MiXCR on the 5' RACE reads. Among roughly 80,000 distinct CDR3 sequences listed, about 15% were seen once. The sample taken for sequencing was PBMCs or a T cell subset sorted from them (not recorded which). The receptors were gathered from an adult woman who had mild COVID-19 (a few samples of this study predate the infection). Cell type and time point are not known.

Remarks on this clonotype: The germline gene is not matched at one end of the junction; a read error may be the cause. The rearrangement links TRBV29-1 to TRBJ2-3, with 11 bases matching TRBD1. CDR3 size: 15 residues. Germline V gene sequence: CDR1 SQVTM, CDR2 ANQGSEA. In DNA form, the CDR3 reads TGCAGCGTTCTATCCGGGACAGGGGGATTAGATACGCATTATTTT. This translates into CSVLSGTGGLDTHYF.

This clonotype has more than one count but fewer than ten. The gene calls are TRBV6-2 or TRBV6-3 and TRBJ2-5; D not certain. Germline V lookup: CDR1 MNHEY, CDR2 SVGEGT. V was cut by 0 bases and J by 13 bases, with 15 bases left in between. The CDR3 totals 13 residues. CDR3 in amino acids: CASSYSELLPRYF. CDR3 nucleotides: TGTGCCAGCAGTTACTCGGAACTCCTACCCCGGTACTTC.

The chain combines TRBV10-2 with TRBJ2-1, with 11 positions matching TRBD1. Germline V lookup: CDR1 WSHSY, CDR2 SAAADI. This CDR3 region has 16 residues. The ends lost 0 bases at V and 6 bases at J; junction bases unmatched: 4. For the CDR3, the DNA is TGCGCCAGCAGTGAGTCCGGGACAGGGGGTGGCAATGAGCAGTTCTTC. The encoded protein is CASSESGTGGGNEQFF.

V usage is TRBV27 and J usage is TRBJ2-1, with D possibly being TRBD2 (5 bases). The CDR3 is 16 amino acids. Looked up from germline, CDR1 is MNHEY and CDR2 is SMNVEV (reference sequence). The V and J ends lost 0 bases and 2 bases respectively, with 11 bases between them. The CDR3 sequence: CASSLSNGIAYNEQFF. In DNA form, the CDR3 reads TGTGCCAGCAGTTTATCGAACGGGATCGCCTACAATGAGCAGTTCTTC.

This clonotype was observed a handful of times. This chain links TRBV28 with TRBJ2-1, with D perhaps TRBD2 (5 bases). Germline CDR1 and CDR2: MDHEN and SYDVKM. The CDR3 consists of 14 residues. V lost 4 bases and J lost 4, with 11 bases in between. The chain's CDR3 is CASSSGITYNEQFF. The CDR3 region has the DNA TGTGCCAGCAGTTCCGGGATTACATACAATGAGCAGTTCTTC.

The rearrangement links TRBV4-1 to TRBJ2-7; 11 bases map to TRBD2. This CDR3 is 15 amino acids long. V shed 5 bases, J shed 3 bases, and the junction held 6 bases outside the gene matches. Germline V gene sequence: CDR1 MGHRA, CDR2 YSYEKL. CDR3 nucleotide sequence: TGCGCCAGCAGCGAAACTAGCGGGGGTCGCTACGAGCAGTACTTC. The encoded protein is CASSETSGGRYEQYF.

This sequence joins TRBV10-3 and TRBJ2-3, with 13 bases matching TRBD2. CDR1 ENHRY and CDR2 SYGVKD come from the germline V gene. V trimming: 4 bases; J trimming: 2 bases; junction bases outside the gene matches: 9. The CDR3 has 18 amino acids. This CDR3 is CAISVSTSGGPFTDTQYF. In nucleotides, the CDR3 is TGTGCCATCAGTGTGTCGACTAGCGGGGGGCCGTTCACAGATACGCAGTATTTT.

CDR3 sequence reads: CASSLDRASEAFF. The CDR3 DNA reads TGTGCCAGCAGCTTAGACAGGGCTTCTGAAGCTTTCTTT. The chain joins TRBV5-4 to TRBJ1-1; 7 bases align to TRBD1. V gave up 2 bases and J gave up 6 bases; unmatched junction bases: 4. Germline CDR1 is SGHNT and CDR2 is YYREEE (reference sequence). The CDR3 covers 13 residues.

This clonotype was seen a handful of times. The chain employs TRBV6-5 and TRBJ1-2; D is perhaps TRBD1 (5 bases). V gave up 0 bases and J gave up 8 bases, with 10 bases separating them. CDR1 is MNHEY, CDR2 SVGAGI, per germline. The CDR3 has 13 residues. The CDR3 loop is CASSYSGVEGYTF. The CDR3 nucleotides are TGTGCCAGCAGTTACTCAGGGGTCGAGGGCTACACCTTC.

This clonotype was counted many times. V is TRBV7-9 and J is TRBJ2-3, with a weak D call TRBD1 (6 bases). Trimming took off 5 bases at V and 2 bases at J, with 11 bases between the two ends. In germline, CDR1 is SEHNR, CDR2 FQNEAQ (reference sequence). The CDR3 totals 14 residues. This chain's CDR3 is CASSPGQNTDTQYF. In DNA form, the CDR3 reads TGTGCCAGCAGCCCCGGACAGAACACAGATACGCAGTATTTT.

In its sample, this clonotype was seen a few times. The CDR3 spells CASKSSYNEQFF. As DNA, the CDR3 is TGTGCCAGCAAGAGCTCCTACAATGAGCAGTTCTTC. This chain joins TRBV7-9 and TRBJ2-1; no clear D. V was cut by 7 bases and J by 0 bases, with 4 bases left in between. The CDR3 consists of 12 residues. From germline, CDR1 is SEHNR and CDR2 FQNEAQ (reference sequence).

This clonotype was counted a few times. The chain uses TRBV5-1 and TRBJ2-3; the match to TRBD2 covers 7 bases. Germline-derived CDR1 and CDR2 are SGHRS and YFSETQ. The CDR3 is made up of 24 amino acids. The J segment lost 6 bases and the V segment lost 3 bases, leaving 37 bases of the junction unmatched. CDR3 sequence: CASSSHPAIDLAARVDFPSDTQYF. The CDR3 bases are TGCGCCAGCAGCTCTCACCCGGCCATAGATCTAGCGGCCCGCGTGGACTTCCCCTCGGATACGCAGTATTTT.

By frequency in the sample, this clonotype is medium-sized. The genes are TRBV12-3 or TRBV12-4 and TRBJ2-5; either TRBD1 or TRBD2 may fit D (5 bases each). The V end lost 8 bases, the J end lost 9 bases, and 19 bases lay between the germline ends. CDR3 length: 13 amino acids. In DNA form, the CDR3 reads TGTGCCAGCGGGGCAGGAGGAGCATCGGCCCAGTACTTC. Its protein is CASGAGGASAQYF.

This clonotype was seen only a few times. The rearrangement joins TRBV9 to TRBJ2-7; D is perhaps TRBD1 or TRBD2 (5 bases each). The CDR3 sequence is 13 residues long. Germline CDR1 reads SGDLS; CDR2 reads YYNGEE. V lost 2 bases to trimming and J lost 3 bases, with 9 bases between them. The CDR3 sequence is CASSVGDDYEQYF. In nucleotides, the CDR3 is TGTGCCAGCAGCGTCGGGGACGACTACGAGCAGTACTTC. The full variable domain, its missing parts supplied by reference TRBV9 and TRBJ2-7, is DSGVTQTPKHLITATGQRVTLRCSPRSGDLSVYWYQQSLDQGLQFLIQYYNGEERAKGNILERFSAQQFPDLHSELNLSSLELGDSALYFCASSVGDDYEQYFGPGTRLTVT.

This clonotype was recorded a few times. The chain has TRBV15 and TRBJ2-1; the D is unclear. Germline CDR1 is LNHNV and CDR2 is YYDKDF (reference sequence). The CDR3 runs to 18 residues. Trimming cost V 6 bases and J 0 bases, with 21 bases left between them. The chain's CDR3 is CATSQLLGVPSSYNEQFF. The CDR3 region has the DNA TGTGCCACCAGTCAGCTTCTAGGTGTGCCGAGCTCCTACAATGAGCAGTTCTTC.

This clonotype was detected a few times. The rearrangement uses TRBV5-1 and TRBJ2-7, with D possibly being TRBD2 (5 bases). CDR3 size: 13 residues. Germline CDR1 reads SGHRS; CDR2 reads YFSETQ. The V gene lost 2 bases and the J gene lost 4 bases, with 10 bases spanning the gap. Written as DNA, the CDR3 is TGCGCCAGCAGCTTAGACTACCCGTACGAGCAGTACTTC. This translates into CASSLDYPYEQYF.

The chain combines TRBV7-2 with TRBJ2-7, with 7 bases matching TRBD2. Germline values: CDR1 SGHTA, CDR2 FQGNSA. Germline trimming cut 10 bases from V and 1 base from J; bases unmatched to any gene: 4. The CDR3 runs 12 residues. The CDR3 loop is CAIIAGSYEQYF. Written as DNA, the CDR3 is TGTGCCATCATAGCGGGTTCCTACGAGCAGTACTTC.

The V call is TRBV7-8, the J call TRBJ1-2; tentative D call: TRBD1 (6 bases). Trimming shortened V by 1 base and J by 6 bases, and 21 bases separated the two germline ends. This CDR3 is built from 17 residues. CDR1 is SGHVS, CDR2 FQNEAQ, per germline. CDR3 in DNA: TGTGCCAGCAGCTTAGGGCGGTTGGGCAGGGGAACGGATGGCTACACCTTC. The encoded protein is CASSLGRLGRGTDGYTF.

The chain carries TRBV29-1 and TRBJ2-7, with TRBD2 matching 8 bases. V was pared by 2 bases and J by 4 bases, with 7 bases of the junction left unmatched. This CDR3 region has 14 residues. The germline gives CDR1 SQVTM, CDR2 ANQGSEA. CDR3 sequence: CSVEILAEGYEQYF. The CDR3 coding sequence is TGCAGCGTTGAAATACTAGCGGAAGGATACGAGCAGTACTTC.

This clonotype occurred a few times. V and J are TRBV20-1 and TRBJ1-1; unclear D gene. CDR3 length equals 11 residues. V lost 3 bases, J lost 8 bases, and 10 bases lay in between. The germline V gene encodes CDR1 DFQATT and CDR2 SNEGSKA (reference sequence). The CDR3 DNA is TGCAGTGCTAGGAACACGGCGGAAGCTTTCTTT. Translation gives CSARNTAEAFF.

The chain recombines TRBV11-2 with TRBJ1-1; D is unclear. Trimming took off 5 bases at V and 6 bases at J, with 13 bases between the two ends. This CDR3 region has 13 residues. Germline V lookup: CDR1 SGHAT, CDR2 FQNNGV. DNA of the CDR3: TGTGCCAGCAGCCCCCGAACCGGGTCTGAAGCTTTCTTT. This sequence encodes CASSPRTGSEAFF.

In its sample, this clonotype was seen a few times. V is TRBV7-6 and J is TRBJ2-3; TRBD1 might be the D (6 bases). The CDR3 spans 14 residues. Trimming left V 5 bases short and J 5 bases short, with 14 bases between. CDR1 SGHVS and CDR2 FNYEAQ come from the germline V gene. The CDR3 DNA reads TGTGCCAGCAGCCCCTGGACAGATCAAGATACGCAGTATTTT. It codes for CASSPWTDQDTQYF. Based on the CDR3 plus reference TRBV7-6 and TRBJ2-3, the full variable domain is GAGVSQSPRYKVTKRGQDVALRCDPISGHVSLYWYRQALGQGPEFLTYFNYEAQQDKSGLPNDRFSAERPEGSISTLTIQRTEQRDSAMYRCASSPWTDQDTQYFGPGTRLTVL.

The chain has TRBV6-2 or TRBV6-3 and TRBJ2-7, with 8 positions matching TRBD1. CDR1 is MNHEY and CDR2 is SVGEGT in the germline V gene. Trimming at V came to 2 bases and at J to 5 bases, leaving 5 bases not matched to a gene. CDR3 length: 14 amino acids. CDR3 in amino acids: CASSYLQGADEQYF. The DNA for the CDR3 is TGTGCCAGCAGTTACCTTCAGGGGGCGGACGAGCAGTACTTC.

This chain connects TRBV4-1 to TRBJ2-7, with TRBD1 matching 9 bases. Germline lookup yields CDR1 MGHRA and CDR2 YSYEKL. CDR3 size: 16 residues. V lost 2 bases, J lost 3 bases, and 8 bases stayed unmatched. The CDR3 loop is CASSQPEGTGIYEQYF. CDR3 sequence (DNA): TGCGCCAGCAGCCAACCCGAGGGGACAGGGATCTACGAGCAGTACTTC.

The chain uses TRBV7-2 and TRBJ1-2, with a possible D match to TRBD1 (6 bases). Germline V gene lookup returns CDR1 SGHTA and CDR2 FQGNSA. V was cut by 5 bases and J by 0 bases, with 10 bases left in between. The CDR3 runs 14 residues. Here the CDR3 DNA reads TGTGCCAGCAGCCAGACAGGAGCTAACTATGGCTACACCTTC. Translated, it gives CASSQTGANYGYTF. The variable domain in full, completed from reference TRBV7-2 and TRBJ1-2, reads GAGVSQSPSNKVTEKGKDVELRCDPISGHTALYWYRQSLGQGLEFLIYFQGNSAPDKSGLPSDRFSAERTGGSVSTLTIQRTQQEDSAVYLCASSQTGANYGYTFGSGTRLTVV.

This clonotype was counted only a few times. The chain has TRBV7-2 and TRBJ2-3; 13 nucleotides match TRBD2. V dropped 4 bases and J dropped 2; count of bases not matched to a gene: 6. Germline CDR1 is SGHTA and CDR2 is FQGNSA. The CDR3 length is 17 residues. CDR3 bases: TGTGCCAGCAGCTCCAGAGGGACTAGCGGGATCACAGATACGCAGTATTTT. Protein product: CASSSRGTSGITDTQYF.

This clonotype was found many times. The chain couples TRBV5-1 to TRBJ2-7; 10 bases line up with TRBD1. The trim removed 2 bases at V and 2 bases at J, leaving 1 base unmatched. The CDR3 has 14 amino acids. The germline V gene has CDR1 SGHRS and CDR2 YFSETQ. The DNA for the CDR3 is TGCGCCAGCAGCTTCGGGACAGGGGCCTACGAGCAGTACTTC. This sequence encodes CASSFGTGAYEQYF.

This clonotype was counted ten times or more. The J gene is TRBJ2-1, the V gene TRBV29-1; 11 bases agree with TRBD2. CDR3 length: 13 residues. The germline V gene encodes CDR1 SQVTM and CDR2 ANQGSEA. Losses at the gene ends were 7 bases for V and 4 bases for J; bases not matched to a gene: 3. CDR3 in amino acids: CSAGTSGYNEQFF. The CDR3 region has the DNA TGCAGCGCCGGGACTAGCGGTTACAATGAGCAGTTCTTC.

This clonotype was picked up many times. In DNA form, the CDR3 reads TGTGCCAGCAGCTTAGGCTGGGTAGGGTGGAACACTGAAGCTTTCTTT. This codes for CASSLGWVGWNTEAFF. V is TRBV13 and J is TRBJ1-1; D is unresolved. From germline, CDR1 is PRHDT and CDR2 FYEKMQ (reference sequence). The CDR3 contains 16 residues. V was pared by 0 bases and J by 1 base, with 12 bases between.

This clonotype was observed a handful of times. The rearrangement links TRBV6-5 to TRBJ2-2, with 13 bases that match TRBD2. CDR3 length equals 18 residues. Germline V CDR1 and CDR2: MNHEY, SVGAGI. Trimming at V came to 5 bases and at J to 0 bases, leaving 6 bases not matched to a gene. The CDR3 DNA is TGTGCCAGCAGTCTGGGACTAGCGGGATTCGCGAACACCGGGGAGCTGTTTTTT. Translating it yields CASSLGLAGFANTGELFF.